What follows are 13 T cell receptor beta chains derived from one specimen sequenced in a study of T cells and copy number aberrations in small-cell lung cancer (dated by TCRdb to about 2021). Library preparation employed the immunoSEQ multiplex PCR assay. The clones in this table, taken by TCRdb from immuneACCESS, are in-frame only. Not every clone is retained; where verified, under half of the shortfall comes from an unresolved V gene, and the cause of the rest is unknown. This sample has over 5,000 clones in its table, and roughly three quarters of those were observed once. Jointly, the top ten make up 7.5% to 10% of the sample. The sequencing input was tumor tissue. Receptors originate from a man between 50 and 59 years old with small cell lung cancer.

This rearrangement joins TRBV5-1 to TRBJ2-5; 7 bases are a match to TRBD2. V was clipped by 3 bases and J by 2 bases; unmatched bases: 7. CDR1 is SGHRS, CDR2 YFSETQ, per germline. CDR3 size: 15 residues. The CDR3 DNA reads TGCGCCAGCAGCTCCCTTCCTAGCGGACAAGAGACCCAGTACTTC. It is translated as CASSSLPSGQETQYF.

This clone was counted a few times. The chain recombines TRBV5-4 with TRBJ2-7; D possibly corresponds to TRBD2 (6 bases). V dropped 3 bases and J dropped 4 bases, with 11 bases sitting between them. The CDR3 spans 13 residues. Per germline, CDR1 SGHNT and CDR2 YYREEE (reference sequence). The CDR3 is CASSWDSNYEQYF. In DNA, the CDR3 is TGTGCCAGCAGCTGGGACTCCAATTACGAGCAGTACTTC.

The chain recombines TRBV5-4 with TRBJ1-1, with D tentatively TRBD1 (5 bases). The CDR3 has 14 residues. Looked up from germline, CDR1 is SGHNT and CDR2 is YYREEE (reference sequence). V was trimmed by 4 bases and J by 10 bases, leaving 20 bases between them. The DNA of the CDR3 is TGTGCCAGCAGCCAAATAGAGCGGGGGAGTCGAGCTTTCTTT. As protein: CASSQIERGSRAFF.

This clone has more than one count but fewer than ten. The rearrangement links TRBV7-6 to TRBJ2-5; D unclear. V was pared by 5 bases and J by 1 base, with 11 bases between. Germline V gene lookup returns CDR1 SGHVS and CDR2 FNYEAQ. This CDR3 region has 14 residues. DNA for the CDR3: TGTGCCAGCAGCCCCCGTGACCCCCAAGAGACCCAGTACTTC. Protein: CASSPRDPQETQYF.

The chain recombines TRBV20-1 with TRBJ2-7, with D unresolved. The V gene's germline CDR1 is DFQATT and CDR2 SNEGSKA (reference sequence). V lost 3 bases and J lost 6, with 9 bases in between. This CDR3 is 11 amino acids long. In nucleotides, the CDR3 is TGCAGTGCTAGTAACGGGCCCGAGCAGTACTTC. Its protein product is CSASNGPEQYF.

The chain employs TRBV9 and TRBJ2-2; 7 positions agree with TRBD1. Germline V gene data show CDR1 as SGDLS and CDR2 as YYNGEE. The V segment lost 7 bases and the J segment 2 bases; nucleotides outside the gene matches: 5. The length of the CDR3 is 14 residues. CDR3: CASRGQINTGELFF. CDR3 DNA sequence: TGTGCCAGCCGGGGACAGATAAACACCGGGGAGCTGTTTTTT.

V usage is TRBV11-2 and J usage is TRBJ2-7; D ambiguous. This CDR3 has 14 residues. Trimming took 2 bases from V and 0 from J, leaving 8 bases between them. Germline V gene data show CDR1 as SGHAT and CDR2 as FQNNGV. The CDR3 nucleotides read TGTGCCAGCAGCTTATATGGAAACTCCTACGAGCAGTACTTC. Amino acids: CASSLYGNSYEQYF.

This clone occurred a few times. The J gene is TRBJ2-2, the V gene TRBV18, with D possibly TRBD2 on 5 matching bases. V dropped 0 bases and J dropped 4 bases, with 9 bases sitting between them. Germline-derived CDR1 and CDR2 are KGHSH and LQKENI. The CDR3 spans 15 residues. CDR3 sequence: CASSPPSSVTGELFF. The CDR3 DNA reads as TGTGCCAGCTCACCACCTAGTAGCGTCACCGGGGAGCTGTTTTTT. The whole variable domain, filled in from reference TRBV18 and TRBJ2-2, reads NAGVMQNPRHLVRRRGQEARLRCSPMKGHSHVYWYRQLPEEGLKFMVYLQKENIIDESGMPKERFSAEFPKEGPSILRIQQVVRGDSAAYFCASSPPSSVTGELFFGEGSRLTVL.

The rearrangement uses TRBV10-3 and TRBJ2-1; 9 nucleotides line up with TRBD2. V trimming: 2 bases; J trimming: 1 base; junction bases outside the gene matches: 6. Looked up from germline, CDR1 is ENHRY and CDR2 is SYGVKD. The CDR3 is 17 residues long. The CDR3 reads CAISEDIAGESYNEQFF. CDR3 DNA: TGTGCCATCAGTGAGGATATAGCGGGAGAGTCCTACAATGAGCAGTTCTTC.

This chain connects TRBV30 to TRBJ2-5, with D tentatively TRBD2 (6 bases). In germline, CDR1 is GTSNPN, CDR2 SVGIG (reference sequence). The CDR3 contains 13 residues. Trimming removed 5 bases from V and 5 bases from J, with 15 bases in between. The CDR3 region is CAWGDGRKETQYF. CDR3 DNA: TGTGCCTGGGGGGACGGGAGAAAGGAGACCCAGTACTTC.

This sequence joins TRBV15 and TRBJ2-6; weak D call: TRBD1 (6 bases). Trimming took off 8 bases at V and 0 bases at J, with 11 bases between the two ends. The CDR3 is 15 residues long. In germline, CDR1 is LNHNV, CDR2 YYDKDF (reference sequence). CDR3 sequence (DNA): TGTGCCACCGCCTCGGACAGCTCTGGGGCCAACGTCCTGACTTTC. Its protein product is CATASDSSGANVLTF. Using reference TRBV15 and TRBJ2-6 for the parts outside the CDR3, the full variable domain is DAMVIQNPRYQVTQFGKPVTLSCSQTLNHNVMYWYQQKSSQAPKLLFHYYDKDFNNEADTPDNFQSRRPNTSFCFLDIRSPGLGDTAMYLCATASDSSGANVLTFGAGSRLTVL.

This rearrangement joins TRBV2 to TRBJ2-7, with D possibly TRBD1 on 6 matching bases. This CDR3 region has 17 residues. The V gene lost 1 base and the J gene lost 2 bases, with 18 bases spanning the gap. The germline V gene has CDR1 SNHLY and CDR2 FYNNEI. CDR3 residues: CASSEVLQGPEAYEQYF. DNA for the CDR3: TGTGCCAGCAGTGAAGTCCTCCAGGGGCCTGAGGCCTACGAGCAGTACTTC.

The genes are TRBV5-1 and TRBJ2-1; D might be TRBD2 (6 bases). Between the trimmed V and J ends, which lost 0 bases and 6 bases, there was a span of 16 bases. The CDR3 is made up of 16 amino acids. Germline values: CDR1 SGHRS, CDR2 YFSETQ. This chain's CDR3 is CASSLAASQRANEQFF. The CDR3 DNA sequence: TGCGCCAGCAGCTTGGCGGCGTCTCAGCGGGCCAATGAGCAGTTCTTC.